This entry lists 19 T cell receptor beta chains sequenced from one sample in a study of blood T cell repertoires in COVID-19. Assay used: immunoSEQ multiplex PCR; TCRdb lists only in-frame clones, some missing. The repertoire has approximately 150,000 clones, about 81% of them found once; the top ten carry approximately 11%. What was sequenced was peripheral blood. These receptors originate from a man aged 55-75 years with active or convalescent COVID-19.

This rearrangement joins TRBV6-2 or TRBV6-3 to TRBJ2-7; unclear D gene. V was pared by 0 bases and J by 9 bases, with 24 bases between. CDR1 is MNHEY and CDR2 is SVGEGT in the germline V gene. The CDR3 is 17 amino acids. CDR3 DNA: TGTGCCAGCAGTTACTCGGGCAGGCCTCCTTTATCGTATTGGCAGTACTTC. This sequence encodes CASSYSGRPPLSYWQYF.

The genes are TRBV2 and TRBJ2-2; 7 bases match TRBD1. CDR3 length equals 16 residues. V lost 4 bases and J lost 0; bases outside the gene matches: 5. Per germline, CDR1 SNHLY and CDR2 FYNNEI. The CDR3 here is CASSVQGSTNTGELFF. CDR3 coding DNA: TGTGCCAGCAGTGTACAGGGGAGCACGAACACCGGGGAGCTGTTTTTT.

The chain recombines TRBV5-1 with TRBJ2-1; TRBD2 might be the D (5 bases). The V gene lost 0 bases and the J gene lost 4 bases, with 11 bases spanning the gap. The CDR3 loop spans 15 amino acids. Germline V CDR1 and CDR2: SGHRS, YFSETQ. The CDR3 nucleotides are TGCGCCAGCAGCTTGGGGAGCGGATTTTACAATGAGCAGTTCTTC. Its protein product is CASSLGSGFYNEQFF.

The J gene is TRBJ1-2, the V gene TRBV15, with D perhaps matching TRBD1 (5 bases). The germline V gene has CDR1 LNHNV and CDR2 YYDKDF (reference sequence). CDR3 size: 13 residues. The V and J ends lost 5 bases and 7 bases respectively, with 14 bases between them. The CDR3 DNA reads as TGTGCCACCAGCCTACGGGACGGGGGTGGCTACACCTTC. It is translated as CATSLRDGGGYTF.

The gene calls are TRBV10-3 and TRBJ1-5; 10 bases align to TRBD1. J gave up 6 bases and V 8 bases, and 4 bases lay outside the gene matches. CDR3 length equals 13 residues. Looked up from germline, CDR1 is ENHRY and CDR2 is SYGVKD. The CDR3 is CAICRDRGQPQHF. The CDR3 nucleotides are TGTGCCATCTGCCGGGACAGGGGTCAGCCCCAGCATTTT.

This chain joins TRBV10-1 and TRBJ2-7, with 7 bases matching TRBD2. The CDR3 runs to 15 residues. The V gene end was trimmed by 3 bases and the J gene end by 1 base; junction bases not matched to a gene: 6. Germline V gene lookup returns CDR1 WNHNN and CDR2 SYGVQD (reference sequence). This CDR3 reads CASSDALGGSYEQYF. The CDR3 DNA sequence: TGCGCCAGCAGTGACGCCTTGGGGGGGTCCTACGAGCAGTACTTC.

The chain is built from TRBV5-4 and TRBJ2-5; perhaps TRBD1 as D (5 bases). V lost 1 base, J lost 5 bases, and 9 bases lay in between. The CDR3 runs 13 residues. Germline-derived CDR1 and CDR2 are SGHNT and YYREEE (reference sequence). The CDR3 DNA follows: TGTGCCAGCAGCTTGCAGGGTACGGAGACCCAGTACTTC. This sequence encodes CASSLQGTETQYF.

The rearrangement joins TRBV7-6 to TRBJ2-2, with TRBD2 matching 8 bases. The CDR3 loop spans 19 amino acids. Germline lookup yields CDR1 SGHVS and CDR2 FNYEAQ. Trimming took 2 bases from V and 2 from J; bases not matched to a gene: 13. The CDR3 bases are TGTGCCAGCAGCTTACTTAGCCCCACTAGCGGTCCTAACACCGGGGAGCTGTTTTTT. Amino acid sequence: CASSLLSPTSGPNTGELFF.

The chain's CDR3 is CASSDQAGSPLEKLFF. The CDR3 DNA sequence: TGTGCCAGTAGTGACCAGGCAGGGTCCCCCCTGGAAAAACTGTTTTTT. The V call is TRBV19, the J call TRBJ1-4; weak D call: TRBD1 (5 bases). In germline, CDR1 is LNHDA, CDR2 SQIVND (reference sequence). V lost 5 bases and J 8 bases, leaving 21 bases between the germline ends. The CDR3 contains 16 residues.

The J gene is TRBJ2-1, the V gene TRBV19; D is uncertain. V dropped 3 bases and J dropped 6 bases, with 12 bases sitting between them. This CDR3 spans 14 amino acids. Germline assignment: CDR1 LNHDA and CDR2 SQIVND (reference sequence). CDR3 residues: CASSIPNRANEQFF. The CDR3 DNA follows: TGTGCCAGTAGTATCCCGAACAGAGCCAATGAGCAGTTCTTC.

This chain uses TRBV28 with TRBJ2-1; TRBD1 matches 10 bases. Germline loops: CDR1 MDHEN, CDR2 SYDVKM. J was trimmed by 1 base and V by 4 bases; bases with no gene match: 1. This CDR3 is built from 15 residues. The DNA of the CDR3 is TGTGCCAGCAGTTCGGGACAGGGGTCCTACAATGAGCAGTTCTTC. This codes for CASSSGQGSYNEQFF.

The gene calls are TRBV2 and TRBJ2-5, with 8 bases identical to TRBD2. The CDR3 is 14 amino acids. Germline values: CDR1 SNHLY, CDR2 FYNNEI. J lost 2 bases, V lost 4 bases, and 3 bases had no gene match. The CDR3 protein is CASSGGGLQETQYF. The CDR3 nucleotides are TGTGCCAGCAGTGGCGGGGGGCTTCAAGAGACCCAGTACTTC.

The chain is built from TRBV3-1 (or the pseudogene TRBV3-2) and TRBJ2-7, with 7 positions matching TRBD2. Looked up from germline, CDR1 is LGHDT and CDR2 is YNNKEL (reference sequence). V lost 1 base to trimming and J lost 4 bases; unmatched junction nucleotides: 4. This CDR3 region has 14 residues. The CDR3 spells CASSQAWEGYEQYF. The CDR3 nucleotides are TGTGCCAGCAGCCAAGCGTGGGAGGGTTACGAGCAGTACTTC.

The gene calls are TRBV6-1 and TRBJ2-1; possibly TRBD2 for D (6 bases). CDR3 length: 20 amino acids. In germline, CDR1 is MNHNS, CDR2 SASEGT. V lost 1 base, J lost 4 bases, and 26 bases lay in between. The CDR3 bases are TGTGCCAGCAGTGAAGAAATCCCTGGGGTGATGGCGGGAAATTACAATGAGCAGTTCTTC. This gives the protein CASSEEIPGVMAGNYNEQFF.

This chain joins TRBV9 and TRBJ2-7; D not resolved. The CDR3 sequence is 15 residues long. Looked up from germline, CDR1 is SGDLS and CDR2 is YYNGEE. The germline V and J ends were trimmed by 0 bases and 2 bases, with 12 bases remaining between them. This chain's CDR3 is CASSVGQANTYEQYF. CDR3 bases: TGTGCCAGCAGCGTAGGGCAGGCCAATACCTACGAGCAGTACTTC.

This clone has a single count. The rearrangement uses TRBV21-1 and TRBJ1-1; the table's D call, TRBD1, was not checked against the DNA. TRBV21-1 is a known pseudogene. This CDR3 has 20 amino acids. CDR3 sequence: CASSKEPAGLSHGPNTEAFF. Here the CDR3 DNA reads TGTGCCAGCAGCAAAGAACCGGCAGGGTTAAGCCACGGTCCCAACACTGAAGCTTTCTTT.

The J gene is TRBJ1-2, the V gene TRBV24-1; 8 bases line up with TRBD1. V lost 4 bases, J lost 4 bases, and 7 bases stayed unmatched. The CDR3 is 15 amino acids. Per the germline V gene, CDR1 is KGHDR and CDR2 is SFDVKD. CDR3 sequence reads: CATSDHGQGPYGYTF. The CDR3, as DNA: TGTGCCACCAGTGACCACGGACAGGGACCCTATGGCTACACCTTC.

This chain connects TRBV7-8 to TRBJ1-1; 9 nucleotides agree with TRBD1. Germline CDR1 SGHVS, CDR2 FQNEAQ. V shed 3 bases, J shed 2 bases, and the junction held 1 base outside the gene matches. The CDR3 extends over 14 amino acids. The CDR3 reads CASSLGQGNTEAFF. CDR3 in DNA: TGTGCCAGCAGCTTGGGACAGGGAAACACTGAAGCTTTCTTT.

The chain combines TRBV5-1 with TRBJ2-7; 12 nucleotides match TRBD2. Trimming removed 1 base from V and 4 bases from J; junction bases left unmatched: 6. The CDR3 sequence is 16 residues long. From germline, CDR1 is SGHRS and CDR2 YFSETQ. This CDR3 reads CASSLMSSGGAYEQYF. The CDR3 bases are TGCGCCAGCAGCTTGATGTCTAGCGGGGGGGCATACGAGCAGTACTTC.